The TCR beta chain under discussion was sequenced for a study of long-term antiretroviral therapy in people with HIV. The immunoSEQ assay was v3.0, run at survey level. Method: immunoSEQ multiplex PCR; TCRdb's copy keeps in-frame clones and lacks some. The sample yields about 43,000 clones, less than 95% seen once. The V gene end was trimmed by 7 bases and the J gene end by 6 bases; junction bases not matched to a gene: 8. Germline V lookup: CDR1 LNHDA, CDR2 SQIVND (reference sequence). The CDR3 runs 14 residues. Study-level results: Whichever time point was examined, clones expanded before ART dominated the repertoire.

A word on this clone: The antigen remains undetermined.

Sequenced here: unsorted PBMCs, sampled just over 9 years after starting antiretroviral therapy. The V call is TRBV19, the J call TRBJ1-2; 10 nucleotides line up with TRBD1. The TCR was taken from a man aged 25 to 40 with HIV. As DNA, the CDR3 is TGTGCCAGTAAGGACAGGGGGATGAGGAATGGCTACACCTTC. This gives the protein CASKDRGMRNGYTF. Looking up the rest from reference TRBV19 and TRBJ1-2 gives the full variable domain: DGGITQSPKYLFRKEGQNVTLSCEQNLNHDAMYWYRQDPGQGLRLIYYSQIVNDFQKGDIAEGYSVSREKKESFPLTVTSAQKNPTAFYLCASKDRGMRNGYTFGSGTRLTVV.